This T cell receptor beta chain was sequenced in a study of T cell responses to AZD1222 COVID-19 vaccine. The study's findings and limits: Along spike, vaccine-associated CD4 TCRs were found throughout, with dominance at 160-218 and 743-854. Donors were chiefly white British, with a greater number of females, and clonal diversity was perhaps underestimated. All repertoire sampling was performed exclusively after the peak T cell response. Baseline seropositivity occurred in only six AZD1222 recipients.

A remark on this clone: Its antigen is not known.

Sequencing was performed with immunoSEQ multiplex PCR; in TCRdb, only in-frame clones are kept and a portion is missing. The sample carries 98,000 or so clones, about 89% recorded once. V shed 2 bases and J 8 bases; nucleotides not matched to a gene: 5. Per germline, CDR1 LGHDT and CDR2 YNNKEL (reference sequence). CDR3 length equals 15 residues. The receptor was derived from an adult who received the MenACWY meningococcal vaccine as a control. The chain is built from TRBV3-1 (or the pseudogene TRBV3-2) and TRBJ2-1; TRBD2 agrees at 11 bases. The sequencing used peripheral blood, collected 28 days after the second dose of the MenACWY control vaccine. In DNA form, the CDR3 reads TGTGCCAGCAGCCAATATAGCGGGGGGGCCTATGAGCAGTTCTTC. This sequence encodes CASSQYSGGAYEQFF.